A single T cell receptor beta chain is shown here with its context. Its antigen is unknown. The sample belongs to a study of cytomegalovirus exposure and HLA in healthy donors. The CDR3 extends over 15 amino acids. With 6 bases removed from V and 5 bases from J, the gap between germline ends came to 18 bases. From germline, CDR1 is SGHRS and CDR2 YFSETQ. The PCR employed 60 Vbeta primers together with 13 Jbeta primers. Clones were sequenced by immunoSEQ multiplex PCR, and TCRdb holds only the in-frame ones, with some missing. The sample records fewer than 180,000 clones, around 74% being singletons. Study-level results: Further analysis was carried out later, and it showed several of the most significant clusters appearing linked to common viral pathogens.

The TCR comes from a man between 50 and 59 years old in good health and CMV-seropositive. The V and J genes are TRBV5-1 and TRBJ2-1; tentatively, D is TRBD2 (6 bases). The specimen was PBMCs. Here the CDR3 DNA reads TGCGCCAGCACCGACCGCACCGGGGGAGACAATGAGCAGTTCTTC. The encoded protein is CASTDRTGGDNEQFF.